These T cell receptor beta chains were read from a single sample in a study of cytomegalovirus exposure and HLA in healthy donors. Repertoires were generated with immunoSEQ multiplex PCR, while TCRdb's copy carries only in-frame clones and drops some. Here the sample spans about 120,000 clones, less than 70% being singletons. Sequencing input: PBMCs. The source of these receptors is a woman aged 25 to 39 in good health and CMV-seronegative. The CDR3 runs from the conserved cysteine through the conserved F or W. The order of the fields is CDR3 protein, CDR3 DNA, J gene, D gene, clone size, V gene. A D gene is named only where the DNA matches it firmly. The size entry is marked missing in some rows and otherwise reads once, few, many or a size class.

CDR3 protein: CASSRGLTNTGELFF
CDR3 DNA: TGTGCCAGCAGCCGGGGACTCACAAACACCGGGGAGCTGTTTTTT
J gene: TRBJ2-2
D gene: NA
clone size: NA
V gene: TRBV6-1

CDR3 protein: CASSPLSRTGGGYGYTF
CDR3 DNA: TGTGCCAGCAGCCCCCTGTCGCGGACAGGGGGCGGCTATGGCTACACCTTC
J gene: TRBJ1-2
D gene: TRBD1
clone size: NA
V gene: TRBV7-9

CDR3 protein: CASKDSVSTEAFF
CDR3 DNA: TGCGCCAGCAAGGACAGTGTTTCCACTGAAGCTTTCTTT
J gene: TRBJ1-1
D gene: NA
clone size: few
V gene: TRBV10-1

CDR3 protein: CAISAASGRDNEQFF
CDR3 DNA: TGTGCCATCAGTGCGGCTAGCGGGAGGGACAATGAGCAGTTCTTC
J gene: TRBJ2-1
D gene: TRBD2
clone size: NA
V gene: TRBV10-3

CDR3 protein: CASSKGTGGGNEQFF
CDR3 DNA: TGTGCCAGCAGCAAAGGTACGGGAGGGGGCAATGAGCAGTTCTTC
J gene: TRBJ2-1
D gene: NA
clone size: few
V gene: TRBV21-1

CDR3 protein: CASSVGQLNTEAFF
CDR3 DNA: TGTGCCAGTAGTGTGGGACAGTTGAACACTGAAGCTTTCTTT
J gene: TRBJ1-1
D gene: TRBD1
clone size: NA
V gene: TRBV19

CDR3 protein: CASRTGTSGSYEQYF
CDR3 DNA: TGTGCCAGCAGGACCGGGACTAGTGGATCCTACGAGCAGTACTTC
J gene: TRBJ2-7
D gene: TRBD2
clone size: NA
V gene: TRBV2

CDR3 protein: CASSLGQSYEQYF
CDR3 DNA: TGCGCCAGCAGCTTGGGACAGTCCTACGAGCAGTACTTC
J gene: TRBJ2-7
D gene: NA
clone size: NA
V gene: TRBV5-1

CDR3 protein: CAWSGGQGYEQYF
CDR3 DNA: TGTGCCTGGAGTGGAGGACAGGGCTACGAGCAGTACTTC
J gene: TRBJ2-7
D gene: TRBD1
clone size: NA
V gene: TRBV30

CDR3 protein: CATRITTGLIPSPLHF
CDR3 DNA: TGTGCCACCAGAATCACGACAGGACTTATCCCCTCACCCCTCCACTTT
J gene: TRBJ1-6
D gene: NA
clone size: NA
V gene: TRBV15

CDR3 protein: CASSTGTSGNNEQYF
CDR3 DNA: TGTGCCAGCAGCACAGGGACTAGCGGGAACAACGAGCAGTACTTC
J gene: TRBJ2-7
D gene: TRBD2
clone size: NA
V gene: TRBV6-1

CDR3 protein: CSVEIRGGGPYEQYF
CDR3 DNA: TGCAGCGTTGAGATACGCGGGGGTGGCCCATACGAGCAGTACTTC
J gene: TRBJ2-7
D gene: TRBD2
clone size: once
V gene: TRBV29-1

CDR3 protein: CANYRDSSYEQYF
CDR3 DNA: TGTGCCAACTACCGGGACAGCTCCTACGAGCAGTACTTC
J gene: TRBJ2-7
D gene: TRBD1
clone size: NA
V gene: TRBV7-2

CDR3 protein: CASSLERTGDYNEQFF
CDR3 DNA: TGTGCCAGCAGCTTAGAGAGGACAGGGGATTACAATGAGCAGTTCTTC
J gene: TRBJ2-1
D gene: TRBD1
clone size: NA
V gene: TRBV7-2

CDR3 protein: CASSLRGTGLSSPLHF
CDR3 DNA: TGTGCCAGCAGCTTGAGGGGGACAGGGCTGAGTTCACCCCTCCACTTT
J gene: TRBJ1-6
D gene: TRBD1
clone size: NA
V gene: TRBV5-8

CDR3 protein: CASSLVSSNTGELFF
CDR3 DNA: TGTGCCAGCAGCTTAGTTTCCTCTAACACCGGGGAGCTGTTTTTT
J gene: TRBJ2-2
D gene: NA
clone size: NA
V gene: TRBV7-6